The 23 T cell receptor beta chains below all came from one sample that was sequenced in a study of beta chain features in type 1 diabetes. As every portion of the isolated RNA was reverse transcribed, the sequencing read expressed TCRB transcripts. Assay: immunoSEQ multiplex PCR; the TCRdb copy retains only in-frame clones and omits some. The top ten hold around 0.025% of the sample, which has about 250,000 clones, roughly 14% seen once. The specimen was naive CD4+ T cells from blood. These receptors all come from a woman between 35 and 50 years old in good health.

The rearrangement links TRBV12-5 to TRBJ2-1, with 10 bases identical to TRBD2. J lost 4 bases, V lost 3 bases, and 6 bases had no gene match. Germline values: CDR1 LGHNT, CDR2 FRNRAP. The CDR3 extends over 16 amino acids. CDR3: CASGFNSGGQYNEQFF. The DNA of the CDR3 is TGTGCTAGTGGTTTCAATAGCGGGGGGCAATACAATGAGCAGTTCTTC.

The rearrangement links TRBV18 to TRBJ2-7; D gene unclear. V lost 7 bases and J 2 bases, leaving 12 bases between the germline ends. CDR3 length: 13 residues. Germline V gives CDR1 KGHSH, CDR2 LQKENI. The CDR3 region is CASFSDLAYEQYF. The CDR3, as DNA: TGTGCCAGCTTTTCAGACTTAGCCTACGAGCAGTACTTC.

This clone was seen a handful of times. Other DNA sequences within the sample encode an identical CDR3. V and J are TRBV25-1 and TRBJ1-2; TRBD1 might be the D (5 bases). CDR1 and CDR2 from the germline V gene are MGHDK and SYGVNS. The V end was cut by 4 bases, the J end by 3 bases, with 6 bases between. The CDR3 contains 12 residues. CDR3 region: CASSAGDYGYTF. In nucleotides, the CDR3 is TGTGCCAGCAGTGCGGGGGACTATGGCTACACCTTC.

The chain links TRBV5-1 to TRBJ1-1; D gene uncertain. In germline, CDR1 is SGHRS, CDR2 YFSETQ. Deletions cut 0 bases from V and 5 bases from J, with 11 bases between. This CDR3 has 14 amino acids. The CDR3 region is CASSLVSAGTEAFF. The DNA of the CDR3 is TGCGCCAGCAGCTTGGTATCTGCGGGGACTGAAGCTTTCTTT.

The chain has TRBV10-3 and TRBJ1-2; D is perhaps TRBD1 (6 bases). CDR1 ENHRY and CDR2 SYGVKD come from the germline V gene. The CDR3 contains 13 residues. Trimming cost V 7 bases and J 4 bases, with 13 bases left between them. CDR3 loop: CAITTTGPYGYTF. The CDR3, as DNA: TGTGCCATCACCACGACAGGACCCTATGGCTACACCTTC.

This clone came up a few times. This chain connects TRBV4-2 to TRBJ2-2; possible D gene TRBD1, 6 bases. CDR1 and CDR2 from the germline V gene are LGHNA and YNFKEQ. This CDR3 is 16 amino acids long. Trimming took 1 base from V and 4 from J, leaving 13 bases between them. The CDR3 here is CASSQVGRGVTGELFF. The CDR3 nucleotides read TGTGCCAGCAGCCAAGTGGGCAGGGGCGTCACCGGGGAGCTGTTTTTT.

V and J are TRBV9 and TRBJ2-5; TRBD2 aligns across 9 bases. The V gene's germline CDR1 is SGDLS and CDR2 YYNGEE. This CDR3 has 15 amino acids. The trim removed 0 bases at V and 3 bases at J, leaving 3 bases unmatched. CDR3 nucleotides: TGTGCCAGCAGCGTAGTGGCGGGGGGGGAAGAGACCCAGTACTTC. It codes for CASSVVAGGEETQYF.

The chain joins TRBV10-1 to TRBJ2-1, with D possibly TRBD1 on 5 matching bases. The CDR3 is 13 residues long. The ends were cut back, 6 bases at V and 7 bases at J, with 13 bases in the middle. Germline-derived CDR1 and CDR2 are WNHNN and SYGVQD (reference sequence). CDR3 sequence reads: CASREQDANEQFF. The CDR3 nucleotides read TGCGCCAGCAGAGAACAGGACGCGAATGAGCAGTTCTTC.

Turning to this clone: At the DNA level, this CDR3 is encoded by other sequences in the same sample as well. The V call is TRBV9, the J call TRBJ2-1, with 12 nucleotides matching TRBD2. The junction had 2 bases not matched to a gene; V was cut back by 4 bases and J by 3 bases. This CDR3 is built from 15 residues. Per the germline V gene, CDR1 is SGDLS and CDR2 is YYNGEE. The CDR3 is CASSLTSGGYNEQFF. CDR3 sequence (DNA): TGTGCCAGCAGCTTGACTAGCGGGGGCTACAATGAGCAGTTCTTC.

In its sample, this clone was seen a few times. The chain has TRBV9 and TRBJ2-2; D remains ambiguous. Germline loops: CDR1 SGDLS, CDR2 YYNGEE. The CDR3 has 13 residues. V lost 0 bases to trimming and J lost 4 bases, with 4 bases between them. The CDR3 loop is CASSVVLTGELFF. The CDR3 DNA reads as TGTGCCAGCAGCGTAGTTCTCACCGGGGAGCTGTTTTTT.

Only a few counts were recorded for this clone. This chain joins TRBV27 and TRBJ1-2; D possibly corresponds to TRBD1 (5 bases). The germline gives CDR1 MNHEY, CDR2 SMNVEV (reference sequence). This CDR3 spans 15 amino acids. Trimming pared 2 bases from V and 8 bases from J, leaving 18 bases between. CDR3 coding DNA: TGTGCCAGCAGTTTAATGACCCCAGGGCTCGGCGGCTACACCTTC. Translated, it gives CASSLMTPGLGGYTF.

The sample holds a few counts of this clone. J is TRBJ2-7 and V is TRBV2; D is undetermined. The CDR3 totals 13 residues. The germline V gene encodes CDR1 SNHLY and CDR2 FYNNEI. V gave up 2 bases and J gave up 3 bases, with 8 bases separating them. CDR3 amino acids: CASSEPQLYEQYF. The CDR3 DNA reads as TGTGCCAGCAGTGAACCCCAACTCTACGAGCAGTACTTC.

The rearrangement joins TRBV5-4 to TRBJ2-5, with 8 positions matching TRBD1. The germline gives CDR1 SGHNT, CDR2 YYREEE (reference sequence). Trimming at V came to 4 bases and at J to 5 bases, leaving 10 bases not matched to a gene. The CDR3 extends over 15 amino acids. The chain's CDR3 is CASSRQGSRGETQYF. The CDR3 DNA follows: TGTGCCAGCAGCAGACAGGGGTCCCGTGGGGAGACCCAGTACTTC. Using reference TRBV5-4 and TRBJ2-5 for the parts outside the CDR3, the full variable domain is ETGVTQSPTHLIKTRGQQVTLRCSSQSGHNTVSWYQQALGQGPQFIFQYYREEENGRGNFPPRFSGLQFPNYSSELNVNALELDDSALYLCASSRQGSRGETQYFGPGTRLLVL.

This clone showed up just a few times. The genes are TRBV5-4 and TRBJ2-1; 7 bases map to TRBD1. CDR3 length: 15 residues. Germline CDR1 and CDR2: SGHNT and YYREEE (reference sequence). Trimming at V came to 3 bases and at J to 3 bases, leaving 6 bases not matched to a gene. In nucleotides, the CDR3 is TGTGCCAGCAGCTCCGGGACAGAGAACTACAATGAGCAGTTCTTC. Protein: CASSSGTENYNEQFF.

This clone was detected only a few times. The chain combines TRBV19 with TRBJ1-3; D gene ambiguous. The germline V gene has CDR1 LNHDA and CDR2 SQIVND (reference sequence). V lost 7 bases to trimming and J lost 4 bases, with 11 bases between them. The CDR3 has 13 residues. CDR3 nucleotide sequence: TGTGCCAGTACTCGAGTGCCCGGAAACACCATATATTTT. Its translation is CASTRVPGNTIYF.

The chain has TRBV7-2 and TRBJ2-2; D not certain. The CDR3 contains 12 residues. V was cut by 2 bases and J by 4 bases, with 2 bases left in between. The germline V gene encodes CDR1 SGHTA and CDR2 FQGNSA. CDR3 nucleotide sequence: TGTGCCAGCAGCTTACTCACCGGGGAGCTGTTTTTT. Translating gives CASSLLTGELFF.

This clone was seen a handful of times. The rearrangement uses TRBV6-1 and TRBJ1-4; D not resolved. Germline assignment: CDR1 MNHNS and CDR2 SASEGT. There are 14 residues in the CDR3. The V gene lost 5 bases and the J gene lost 3 bases, with 10 bases spanning the gap. The CDR3 loop is CASSLTTPNEKLFF. The DNA of the CDR3 is TGTGCCAGCAGTCTGACTACCCCTAATGAAAAACTGTTTTTT.

The chain couples TRBV4-3 to TRBJ1-3, with D possibly TRBD1 on 6 matching bases. V was cut by 0 bases and J by 4 bases, with 10 bases left in between. This CDR3 spans 15 amino acids. Germline V CDR1 and CDR2: LGHNA, YSLEER. CDR3 amino acids: CASSQEGAVGNTIYF. In nucleotides, the CDR3 is TGCGCCAGCAGCCAAGAGGGGGCAGTAGGAAACACCATATATTTT.

Concerning this clone: At one of its ends the junction is not consistent with the germline gene, which may arise from a read error. V is TRBV29-1 and J is TRBJ1-2; 10 nucleotides match TRBD1. Germline V gene sequence: CDR1 SQVTM, CDR2 ANQGSEA. The CDR3 spans 17 residues. CDR3 amino acids: CSVEDKFRDRGTYGYTF. CDR3 coding DNA: TGCAGCGTAGAAGATAAATTCCGGGACAGGGGTACCTATGGCTACACCTTC.

The CDR3: CASTLDRGSSTGELFF. CDR3 DNA: TGTGCCAGCACTTTGGACAGGGGGTCGAGCACCGGGGAGCTGTTTTTT. V and J are TRBV2 and TRBJ2-2, with 10 bases lining up with TRBD1. The CDR3 is made up of 16 amino acids. The germline V gene has CDR1 SNHLY and CDR2 FYNNEI. Trimming removed 7 bases from V and 4 bases from J; junction bases left unmatched: 9.

CDR3 sequence (DNA): TGTGCCAGCAGCTTTTCAGGGGGGGATACGCAGTATTTT. As protein: CASSFSGGDTQYF. The V and J genes are TRBV5-4 and TRBJ2-3; TRBD1 might be the D (7 bases). Germline V gene lookup returns CDR1 SGHNT and CDR2 YYREEE (reference sequence). This CDR3 has 13 residues. The V gene lost 2 bases and the J gene lost 6 bases, with 10 bases spanning the gap. Looking up the rest from reference TRBV5-4 and TRBJ2-3 gives the full variable domain: ETGVTQSPTHLIKTRGQQVTLRCSSQSGHNTVSWYQQALGQGPQFIFQYYREEENGRGNFPPRFSGLQFPNYSSELNVNALELDDSALYLCASSFSGGDTQYFGPGTRLTVL.

The V gene is TRBV15, the J gene TRBJ1-4; TRBD1 matches 10 bases. V was pared by 3 bases and J by 4 bases, with 2 bases of the junction left unmatched. In germline, CDR1 is LNHNV, CDR2 YYDKDF (reference sequence). CDR3 length: 15 amino acids. CDR3 residues: CATSRGQGLNEKLFF. For the CDR3, the DNA is TGTGCCACCAGCAGGGGACAGGGGCTTAATGAAAAACTGTTTTTT.

The chain has TRBV2 and TRBJ1-2; D possibly corresponds to TRBD1 (5 bases). V was clipped by 1 base and J by 8 bases, with 14 bases between them. The germline V gene encodes CDR1 SNHLY and CDR2 FYNNEI. The CDR3 totals 14 residues. The CDR3, as DNA: TGTGCCAGCAGTGAAGAGTACGGGGGGGAGGGCTACACCTTC. Its protein product is CASSEEYGGEGYTF.